Below, 22 T cell receptor beta chains from the same sample are listed, as sequenced in a study of human T cells and chemical hapten exposure. This sample's treatment: therapeutic diphenylcyclopropenone sensitization with weekly scalp DPC. In the library, unique molecular identifiers were attached to individual cDNA molecules. From the reads, TCRdb called clonotypes with MiXCR, one entry per CDR3 protein. The sample records a few thousand distinct CDR3 sequences, 50% to 60% being singletons. The sample was whole blood, taken before DPC sensitization or 2, 6, or about 24 weeks after (not recorded which). The receptors derive from an adult with alopecia areata. Some clones in this sample may be carry-over from other donors' samples. This table probably holds off-target reads from a library built for another chain.

This clonotype has a handful of counts. The gene calls are TRBV11-2 and TRBJ2-2, with D possibly being TRBD1 (6 bases). The germline V gene has CDR1 SGHAT and CDR2 FQNNGV. The CDR3 contains 15 residues. Trimming removed 7 bases at V and 2 bases at J, with 14 bases between. CDR3 protein: CASKDIQGNTGELFF. CDR3 bases: TGTGCCAGCAAGGATATACAGGGAAACACCGGGGAGCTGTTTTTT.

This clonotype was seen more than once but under ten times. V is TRBV6-2 or TRBV6-3 and J is TRBJ2-3; 7 bases match TRBD2. The CDR3 has 14 amino acids. Unmatched junction bases numbered 4, after V lost 5 bases and J lost 2 bases. The germline V gene encodes CDR1 MNHEY and CDR2 SVGEGT. In DNA, the CDR3 is TGTGCCAGCAGTGGGACTAAAGACACAGATACGCAGTATTTT. It codes for CASSGTKDTDTQYF.

This clonotype was seen more than once but under ten times. The chain has TRBV1 and TRBJ2-7; TRBD2 was called by the table and not checked on the DNA. TRBV1 is annotated as a pseudogene. CDR3 size: 18 residues. The CDR3 DNA sequence: TGCACCAGCAGCCAAGGTCGGTCGACTAGCGGGAGATCTCACGAGCAGTACTTC. As protein: CTSSQGRSTSGRSHEQYF.

The table lists this clonotype with a few counts. The rearrangement joins TRBV11-2 to TRBJ2-3, with 9 bases that match TRBD2. Per germline, CDR1 SGHAT and CDR2 FQNNGV. The CDR3 loop spans 14 amino acids. J was trimmed by 1 base and V by 8 bases; bases with no gene match: 4. This CDR3 reads CASGGRVGTDTQYF. CDR3 coding DNA: TGTGCCAGCGGCGGGAGGGTCGGCACAGATACGCAGTATTTT.

This clonotype was observed a few times. This rearrangement joins TRBV11-2 to TRBJ2-1; TRBD2 matches at 13 bases. The germline CDR1 and CDR2 sequences are SGHAT and FQNNGV. Losses at the gene ends were 4 bases for V and 7 bases for J; bases not matched to a gene: 7. This CDR3 region has 16 residues. The CDR3, as DNA: TGTGCCAGCAGCTACGCCGGGACTAGCGGGAAAAATGAGCAGTTCTTC. Residues: CASSYAGTSGKNEQFF.

The V gene is TRBV10-3, the J gene TRBJ2-5; D tentatively fits TRBD1 or TRBD2 (5 bases each). There are 13 residues in the CDR3. Germline CDR1 is ENHRY and CDR2 is SYGVKD. The ends were cut back, 5 bases at V and 4 bases at J, with 11 bases in the middle. The CDR3 bases are TGTGCCATCAGTCCCAGTGGGGGAGAGACCCAGTACTTC. As protein: CAISPSGGETQYF.

This clonotype is labeled large. The chain employs TRBV28 and TRBJ2-7, with a possible D match to TRBD1 (5 bases). Germline CDR1 MDHEN, CDR2 SYDVKM. With 2 bases removed from V and 2 bases from J, the gap between germline ends came to 7 bases. The CDR3 has 13 amino acids. The CDR3 DNA is TGTGCCAGCAGTTTAAGGGGAACCTACGAGCAGTACTTC. It encodes CASSLRGTYEQYF.

The chain couples TRBV10-3 to TRBJ2-4; possibly TRBD1 for D (6 bases). V lost 3 bases, J lost 1 base, and 10 bases lay in between. Germline lookup yields CDR1 ENHRY and CDR2 SYGVKD. This CDR3 comprises 15 residues. The CDR3 DNA is TGTGCCATCAGTGATTCCGACAGGGCCAAAAACATTCAGTACTTC. This translates into CAISDSDRAKNIQYF.

The rearrangement links TRBV28 to TRBJ2-7; TRBD2 might be the D (6 bases). CDR1 and CDR2 (germline): MDHEN, SYDVKM. V shed 5 bases and J shed 2 bases, with 19 bases lying between them. The CDR3 contains 16 residues. CDR3: CASSPQAGPVTYEQYF. In DNA, the CDR3 is TGTGCCAGCAGTCCCCAAGCGGGCCCTGTCACCTACGAGCAGTACTTC.

This chain joins TRBV3-1 and TRBJ2-1; 10 bases align to TRBD2. Germline V CDR1 and CDR2: LGHDT, YNNKEL (reference sequence). This CDR3 comprises 15 residues. V lost 3 bases to trimming and J lost 5 bases; unmatched junction nucleotides: 4. The CDR3 region is CASSHTSGKNNEQFF. Here the CDR3 DNA reads TGTGCCAGCAGCCATACTAGCGGGAAAAACAATGAGCAGTTCTTC.

V gene TRBV19 combines with J gene TRBJ2-2; maybe TRBD1 (5 bases). CDR1 is LNHDA, CDR2 SQIVND, per germline (reference sequence). This CDR3 is 15 amino acids long. V was trimmed by 3 bases and J by 4 bases, leaving 12 bases between them. This CDR3 reads CASSIAGLGTGELFF. The CDR3 coding sequence is TGTGCCAGTAGTATCGCAGGGTTGGGCACCGGGGAGCTGTTTTTT.

The rearrangement uses TRBV11-2 and TRBJ2-4; D perhaps matches TRBD2 (5 bases). CDR1 is SGHAT and CDR2 is FQNNGV in the germline V gene. The CDR3 consists of 15 residues. V lost 3 bases, J lost 3 bases, and 12 bases lay in between. In nucleotides, the CDR3 is TGTGCCAGCAGCTTTGGCGGACTTGGCAAAAACATTCAGTACTTC. It is translated as CASSFGGLGKNIQYF.

This clonotype was seen only a few times. The genes are TRBV7-9 and TRBJ2-3; D is uncertain. V dropped 1 base and J dropped 12 bases, with 17 bases sitting between them. The CDR3 length is 14 residues. Germline assignment: CDR1 SEHNR and CDR2 FQNEAQ (reference sequence). Here the CDR3 reads CASSLDPRGDKQYF. CDR3 in DNA: TGTGCCAGCAGCTTAGACCCCCGAGGCGACAAACAGTATTTT.

A few counts support this clonotype. The gene calls are TRBV7-6 and TRBJ2-7, with 8 bases lining up with TRBD2. The CDR3 sequence is 15 residues long. The V and J ends lost 5 bases and 2 bases, in that order; junction bases with no gene match: 8. Germline CDR1 and CDR2: SGHVS and FNYEAQ. CDR3 DNA sequence: TGTGCCAGCAGCCTGTGGACTAGCACGACCTACGAGCAGTACTTC. Protein: CASSLWTSTTYEQYF.

The chain is built from TRBV18 and TRBJ2-1, with 7 nucleotides matching TRBD1. V was clipped by 4 bases and J by 2 bases; unmatched bases: 5. The V gene's germline CDR1 is KGHSH and CDR2 LQKENI. This CDR3 has 15 residues. This CDR3 is CASSLEGAAYNEQFF. CDR3 nucleotides: TGTGCCAGCTCACTAGAGGGGGCAGCCTACAATGAGCAGTTCTTC.

This chain uses TRBV9 with TRBJ2-5; D gene uncertain. CDR3 length equals 14 residues. Germline V gene lookup returns CDR1 SGDLS and CDR2 YYNGEE. V lost 0 bases and J lost 1, with 7 bases in between. This CDR3 reads CASSVAPVQETQYF. Written as DNA, the CDR3 is TGTGCCAGCAGCGTAGCCCCCGTCCAAGAGACCCAGTACTTC.

This clonotype came up a few times. The chain combines TRBV21-1 with TRBJ2-6; the table assigns TRBD1, which was not confirmed against the DNA. TRBV21-1 is termed a pseudogene. The CDR3 consists of 20 residues. DNA for the CDR3: TGTGCCAGCAGCAAATCTTTCCCGGGGACCGGGCCGTCGGGGGCCAACGTCCTGACTTTC. It is translated as CASSKSFPGTGPSGANVLTF.

J is TRBJ2-3 and V is TRBV7-3, with TRBD2 as a possible D gene (6 bases). Germline V gene data show CDR1 as SGHTA and CDR2 as FQGTGA. The V end lost 3 bases, the J end lost 2 bases, and 6 bases lay between the germline ends. This CDR3 contains 13 residues. Here the CDR3 DNA reads TGTGCCAGCAGCTTGGACTACACAGATACGCAGTATTTT. It encodes CASSLDYTDTQYF.

This clonotype has just a few counts. V gene TRBV18 combines with J gene TRBJ2-1; TRBD2 matches 7 bases. J lost 2 bases, V lost 1 base, and 8 bases had no gene match. CDR1 and CDR2 (germline): KGHSH, LQKENI. CDR3 size: 17 residues. The CDR3 DNA reads as TGTGCCAGCTCACCACTAGGAGCGGGGATAACCTACAATGAGCAGTTCTTC. It codes for CASSPLGAGITYNEQFF.

Worth noting for this clonotype: Germline is not matched at one junction end, which may reflect a read error. The genes are TRBV7-7 and TRBJ2-1; perhaps TRBD2 as D (5 bases). Germline CDR1 SSHAT, CDR2 FNYEAQ (reference sequence). The CDR3 loop spans 13 amino acids. The CDR3 nucleotides are TGTGCTAGCAGCTTAGGACTCCCTGGTGAGCAGTTCTTC. Amino acids: CASSLGLPGEQFF. Variable domain in full (rest from reference TRBV7-7 and TRBJ2-1): GAGVSQSPRYKVTKRGQDVTLRCDPISSHATLYWYQQALGQGPEFLTYFNYEAQPDKSGLPSDRFSAERPEGSISTLTIQRTEQRDSAMYRCASSLGLPGEQFFGPGTRLTVL.

V gene TRBV29-1 combines with J gene TRBJ2-7; D assignment may be TRBD1 or TRBD2 (5 bases each). The V gene's germline CDR1 is SQVTM and CDR2 ANQGSEA. Deletions cut 5 bases from V and 5 bases from J, with 13 bases between. The CDR3 has 12 amino acids. The CDR3 DNA is TGCAGCGTTTACGGGGCCATTAACGAGCAGTACTTC. This codes for CSVYGAINEQYF.

This clonotype has a single count. The chain carries TRBV11-2 and TRBJ2-1; 9 bases match TRBD1. Unmatched junction bases numbered 10, after V lost 7 bases and J lost 6 bases. This CDR3 comprises 15 residues. CDR1 SGHAT and CDR2 FQNNGV come from the germline V gene. The CDR3 reads CASTPDRGRGNEQFF. In nucleotides, the CDR3 is TGTGCCAGCACCCCGGACAGGGGAAGGGGCAATGAGCAGTTCTTC.